The 10 T cell receptor beta chains given below trace back to one sample, sequenced in a study of T-cell reconstitution after alpha-beta-depleted transplantation in children. Preparation of the TCRbeta library was carried out with unique molecular identifiers. TCRdb re-called the PCR reads through MiXCR, storing one row per CDR3 protein. The sample contains about 110,000 distinct CDR3 sequences, around 6.4% of which appear only once. The sample was PBMCs, mostly from graft donor cells, taken 360 days after TCRalphabeta/CD19-depleted stem cell transplant. The receptor set was obtained from a male patient aged 2 to 10 who had a stem cell transplant for acute lymphoblastic leukemia, so the T cells may come from the graft donor.

This clonotype was seen a few times. The rearrangement links TRBV10-3 to TRBJ2-3; the D gene is possibly TRBD2 (5 bases). CDR3 length: 16 residues. V was shortened by 1 base and J by 1 base, with 12 bases between the two germline ends. Per germline, CDR1 ENHRY and CDR2 SYGVKD. CDR3: CAISEWRVGGTDTQYF. CDR3 in DNA: TGTGCCATCAGTGAGTGGCGGGTAGGAGGCACAGATACGCAGTATTTT.

This clonotype has a handful of counts. The genes are TRBV4-1 and TRBJ2-1, with 12 positions matching TRBD2. Germline lookup yields CDR1 MGHRA and CDR2 YSYEKL. This CDR3 has 14 residues. V gave up 2 bases and J gave up 8 bases; unmatched junction bases: 1. As DNA, the CDR3 is TGCGCCAGCAGCCAACTAGCGGGAGGGGATGAGCAGTTCTTC. Amino acids: CASSQLAGGDEQFF.

This clonotype was counted at least ten times. This chain links TRBV28 with TRBJ2-1; no reliable D call. CDR3 length: 15 amino acids. CDR1 and CDR2 (germline): MDHEN, SYDVKM. Trimming left V 2 bases short and J 0 bases short, with 8 bases between. CDR3 region: CASSLAAPSYNEQFF. DNA of the CDR3: TGTGCCAGCAGTTTAGCGGCACCCTCCTACAATGAGCAGTTCTTC. Full variable domain (outside the CDR3, taken from reference TRBV28 and TRBJ2-1): DVKVTQSSRYLVKRTGEKVFLECVQDMDHENMFWYRQDPGLGLRLIYFSYDVKMKEKGDIPEGYSVSREKKERFSLILESASTNQTSMYLCASSLAAPSYNEQFFGPGTRLTVL.

In this sample, this clonotype turned up many times. The chain links TRBV25-1 to TRBJ2-1; possibly TRBD2 for D (5 bases). Per the germline V gene, CDR1 is MGHDK and CDR2 is SYGVNS. The CDR3 totals 13 residues. The V end lost 4 bases, the J end lost 7 bases, and 11 bases lay between the germline ends. The CDR3 nucleotides are TGTGCCAGCAGTGCGGGGATCGGGAATGAGCAGTTCTTC. It yields the protein CASSAGIGNEQFF.

This clonotype was counted many times. This sequence joins TRBV28 and TRBJ2-2, with 8 bases lining up with TRBD1. V lost 5 bases and J lost 8; bases outside the gene matches: 16. The CDR3 consists of 17 residues. The germline V gene encodes CDR1 MDHEN and CDR2 SYDVKM. The CDR3: CASSLHFRDRLGGELFF. DNA for the CDR3: TGTGCCAGCAGTCTTCACTTCCGGGACAGGTTAGGAGGGGAGCTGTTTTTT.

This clonotype was seen once. The chain couples TRBV4-3 to TRBJ2-1, with TRBD1 matching over 8 bases. Germline loops: CDR1 LGHNA, CDR2 YSLEER. The CDR3 totals 16 residues. With V trimmed by 1 base and J by 4 bases, 6 bases remained unmatched. The DNA of the CDR3 is TGCGCCAGCAGCCAAGCGTGGACAGGGTCATACAATGAGCAGTTCTTC. Protein sequence: CASSQAWTGSYNEQFF.

The chain uses TRBV9 and TRBJ2-2; maybe TRBD2 (6 bases). V was clipped by 1 base and J by 2 bases, with 9 bases between them. Looked up from germline, CDR1 is SGDLS and CDR2 is YYNGEE. The CDR3 contains 15 residues. The CDR3 here is CASSVSGGNTGELFF. Written as DNA, the CDR3 is TGTGCCAGCAGCGTATCCGGGGGAAACACCGGGGAGCTGTTTTTT.

The V and J genes are TRBV5-1 and TRBJ1-4; TRBD1 might be the D (6 bases). CDR3 length: 17 residues. V was clipped by 0 bases and J by 2 bases, with 14 bases between them. The V gene's germline CDR1 is SGHRS and CDR2 YFSETQ. Here the CDR3 DNA reads TGCGCCAGCAGCTTGGGGCCCACAGGGCGGACTAATGAAAAACTGTTTTTT. As protein: CASSLGPTGRTNEKLFF.

This clonotype was recorded many times. The CDR3 DNA is TGTGCCAGCAGTTTTTTACATTTTTCCTACGAGCAGTACTTC. Its translation: CASSFLHFSYEQYF. The V and J genes are TRBV28 and TRBJ2-7; no reliable D call. CDR1 is MDHEN and CDR2 is SYDVKM in the germline V gene. The CDR3 length is 14 residues. V was trimmed by 3 bases and J by 1 base, leaving 10 bases between them.

This clonotype has at least ten counts. CDR3 coding DNA: TGTGCCAGCAGCCAACAGGGGAGCTATGGCTACACCTTC. This gives the protein CASSQQGSYGYTF. The gene calls are TRBV3-1 and TRBJ1-2; tentative D call: TRBD1 (6 bases). Germline V CDR1 and CDR2: LGHDT, YNNKEL (reference sequence). CDR3 size: 13 residues. V lost 2 bases, J lost 4 bases, and 8 bases lay in between.